This TCR beta chain stems from a study of shared clonotypes between healthy human individuals. Study-wide points: In contrast to clonotypes shared by all four donors, non-shared clonotypes had lower generation probabilities. The sole specimen, blood, was sampled, and tissue repertoires likely differ.

CDR1 and CDR2 from the germline V gene are MDHEN and SYDVKM. The junction had 2 bases not matched to a gene; V was cut back by 7 bases and J by 0 bases. This CDR3 has 13 residues. Naivety among CD8 cells was defined by CD45RO negativity and positive CCR7 selection, thereby excluding terminally differentiated effector memory CD45RA+ cells. With regard to this clone: Its antigen is unknown.

Repertoires were generated with immunoSEQ multiplex PCR, while TCRdb's copy carries only in-frame clones and drops some. Among about 610,000 clones listed, around 96% were seen once. The V and J genes are TRBV28 and TRBJ1-1, with TRBD1 matching 7 bases. This sequence originates from a woman aged 25-40 years in good health. The sample was naive CD8+ T cells sorted from blood. The CDR3, as DNA: TGTGCCAGCAAGGGGGCCGTGAACACTGAAGCTTTCTTT. Protein: CASKGAVNTEAFF.